These 31 T cell receptor beta chains originate from one sample sequenced in a study of cytomegalovirus exposure and HLA in healthy donors. Primers: 60 Vbeta forward and 13 Jbeta reverse. Only in-frame clones appear in the TCRdb table, and some are missing; sequencing was by immunoSEQ multiplex PCR. The sample lists some 200,000 clones; more than 80% were seen once. The sequenced sample consisted of PBMCs. The receptors shown here come from a woman in her fifties or sixties in good health and CMV-seropositive.

This chain links TRBV5-4 with TRBJ1-1, with 8 positions matching TRBD1. This CDR3 has 14 residues. The germline CDR1 and CDR2 sequences are SGHNT and YYREEE (reference sequence). After removal of 5 bases from V and 3 bases from J, the junction contained 6 bases not matched to a gene. The CDR3 is CASRAGQGDTEAFF. DNA for the CDR3: TGTGCCAGCAGAGCCGGACAGGGTGACACTGAAGCTTTCTTT.

This sequence joins TRBV18 and TRBJ2-5; 9 positions agree with TRBD1. With the DNA end fitting TRBJ2-7 better, the J assignment may be wrong. The germline CDR1 and CDR2 sequences are KGHSH and LQKENI. This CDR3 is 15 amino acids long. The CDR3 sequence is CASSLGGQGSYEQYF. The DNA for the CDR3 is TGTGCCAGCTCACTAGGGGGACAGGGATCCTACGAGCAGTACTTC.

V and J are TRBV30 and TRBJ1-5; TRBD1 matches 12 bases. CDR1 GTSNPN and CDR2 SVGIG come from the germline V gene (reference sequence). V was clipped by 3 bases and J by 6 bases; unmatched bases: 6. The CDR3 loop spans 15 amino acids. The CDR3 sequence is CAWSPGQGASQPQHF. CDR3 bases: TGTGCCTGGAGCCCGGGACAGGGGGCATCTCAGCCCCAGCATTTT.

The rearrangement joins TRBV6-5 to TRBJ1-4; D remains unclear. The V and J ends lost 6 bases and 8 bases respectively, with 10 bases between them. Germline assignment: CDR1 MNHEY and CDR2 SVGAGI. The CDR3 loop spans 12 amino acids. CDR3 loop: CASSPQWEKLFF. CDR3 sequence (DNA): TGTGCCAGCAGCCCCCAGTGGGAAAAACTGTTTTTT.

The rearrangement links TRBV7-3 to TRBJ2-3; D is possibly TRBD2 (7 bases). V lost 5 bases, J lost 0 bases, and 18 bases lay in between. This CDR3 comprises 17 residues. The germline gives CDR1 SGHTA, CDR2 FQGTGA. The CDR3 nucleotides read TGTGCCAGCAGCCACTTCCGGGGAGGGGGAAGCACAGATACGCAGTATTTT. Amino acid sequence: CASSHFRGGGSTDTQYF.

V gene TRBV5-5 combines with J gene TRBJ1-5; D might be TRBD1 (5 bases). Germline CDR1 and CDR2: SGHKS and YYEKEE (reference sequence). This CDR3 has 15 amino acids. Trimming left V 4 bases short and J 8 bases short, with 19 bases between. CDR3 nucleotide sequence: TGTGCCAGCAGCGAGGACACAAGGGCTGAGGAGCCCCAGCATTTT. Its translation is CASSEDTRAEEPQHF.

This sequence joins TRBV19 and TRBJ2-1; TRBD2 aligns across 9 bases. Trimming at V came to 3 bases and at J to 7 bases, leaving 7 bases not matched to a gene. The CDR3 is made up of 15 amino acids. The germline V gene has CDR1 LNHDA and CDR2 SQIVND (reference sequence). CDR3 bases: TGTGCCAGTAGTATTGTAGCGGGGGATCGGAATGAGCAGTTCTTC. Translation: CASSIVAGDRNEQFF.

The chain uses TRBV2 and TRBJ1-2; a possible D gene is TRBD1 (6 bases). CDR1 is SNHLY, CDR2 FYNNEI, per germline. V lost 4 bases to trimming and J lost 2 bases, with 11 bases between them. The CDR3 covers 14 residues. CDR3 coding DNA: TGTGCCAGCAGTGGCCCCGGGACAAACTATGGCTACACCTTC. Translating it yields CASSGPGTNYGYTF.

This rearrangement joins TRBV28 to TRBJ1-2, with TRBD1 matching over 7 bases. CDR1 is MDHEN and CDR2 is SYDVKM in the germline V gene. CDR3 size: 13 residues. J lost 12 bases, V lost 2 bases, and 9 bases had no gene match. The CDR3 loop reads CASSLTSGGIDTF. CDR3 in DNA: TGTGCCAGCAGTTTAACTTCAGGGGGGATCGACACCTTC.

The chain has TRBV19 and TRBJ2-7; D gene ambiguous. V was cut by 3 bases and J by 0 bases, with 6 bases left in between. The CDR3 is made up of 13 amino acids. Germline CDR1 and CDR2: LNHDA and SQIVND (reference sequence). CDR3 sequence (DNA): TGTGCCAGTAGTATCGACAACTCCTACGAGCAGTACTTC. Its protein product is CASSIDNSYEQYF.

This clone was seen a single time. The gene calls are TRBV6-1 and TRBJ1-2; 7 bases fit TRBD1. Losses at the gene ends were 5 bases for V and 5 bases for J; bases not matched to a gene: 8. The germline V gene encodes CDR1 MNHNS and CDR2 SASEGT. The CDR3 runs 14 residues. The CDR3 DNA is TGTGCCAGCAGTTCTCCCACAGGGGTTTATGGCTACACCTTC. Translating it yields CASSSPTGVYGYTF.

V and J are TRBV2 and TRBJ1-1, with 8 bases lining up with TRBD1. The CDR3 length is 13 residues. Trimming cost V 4 bases and J 10 bases; bases outside gene matches: 8. Per the germline V gene, CDR1 is SNHLY and CDR2 is FYNNEI. The CDR3 spells CASSAQIDRGAFF. The CDR3 bases are TGTGCCAGCAGTGCCCAAATAGACAGGGGAGCTTTCTTT.

On this clone: A junction boundary mismatches the germline segment, possibly from a read error. The J gene is TRBJ1-2, the V gene TRBV5-1; TRBD1 might be the D (6 bases). The germline V gene encodes CDR1 SGHRS and CDR2 YFSETQ. CDR3 length: 14 amino acids. The CDR3 coding sequence is TGTGCCAGCAGCCAAGACAGGCCCGAATATGGCTACACCTTC. Residues: CASSQDRPEYGYTF.

V gene TRBV27 combines with J gene TRBJ2-7; D is possibly TRBD2 (6 bases). V lost 6 bases to trimming and J lost 2 bases, with 11 bases between them. This CDR3 contains 13 residues. CDR1 is MNHEY and CDR2 is SMNVEV in the germline V gene (reference sequence). CDR3 coding DNA: TGTGCCAGCAGAGGCGGGGAGACCTACGAGCAGTACTTC. Translation gives CASRGGETYEQYF.

The V and J genes are TRBV7-9 and TRBJ2-1; perhaps TRBD1 as D (6 bases). The V end was cut by 5 bases, the J end by 4 bases, with 9 bases between. Per germline, CDR1 SEHNR and CDR2 FQNEAQ (reference sequence). The CDR3 is 13 amino acids. The CDR3 region has the DNA TGTGCCAGCAGCGGACAGATGTACAATGAGCAGTTCTTC. It specifies CASSGQMYNEQFF.

The genes are TRBV27 and TRBJ1-4; D not resolved. The CDR3 spans 18 residues. Trimming pared 3 bases from V and 7 bases from J, leaving 24 bases between. The germline CDR1 and CDR2 sequences are MNHEY and SMNVEV (reference sequence). The CDR3 loop is CASSLVGPLGGEGEKLFF. The CDR3, as DNA: TGTGCCAGCAGTTTGGTTGGACCGCTGGGAGGCGAAGGTGAAAAACTGTTTTTT.

The rearrangement links TRBV7-3 to TRBJ2-3; TRBD2 matches at 7 bases. CDR3 length: 13 amino acids. Germline values: CDR1 SGHTA, CDR2 FQGTGA. The V segment lost 6 bases and the J segment 2 bases; nucleotides outside the gene matches: 2. The CDR3 sequence is CASRAGVTDTQYF. The CDR3 nucleotides read TGTGCCAGCAGGGCGGGGGTCACAGATACGCAGTATTTT. The full variable domain, in which reference TRBV7-3 and TRBJ2-3 provide the parts outside the CDR3, is GAGVSQTPSNKVTEKGKYVELRCDPISGHTALYWYRQSLGQGPEFLIYFQGTGAADDSGLPNDRFFAVRPEGSVSTLKIQRTERGDSAVYLCASRAGVTDTQYFGPGTRLTVL.

This clone was seen a few times. The chain couples TRBV5-5 to TRBJ1-6; D may be TRBD1 (5 bases). The CDR3 runs to 14 residues. V was trimmed by 1 base and J by 11 bases, leaving 13 bases between them. Germline V CDR1 and CDR2: SGHKS, YYEKEE (reference sequence). This chain's CDR3 is CASSLSGARTPLHF. CDR3 DNA: TGTGCCAGCAGCTTGAGTGGGGCTCGGACACCCCTCCACTTT. The complete variable domain, with remaining parts taken from reference TRBV5-5 and TRBJ1-6, reads DAGVTQSPTHLIKTRGQQVTLRCSPISGHKSVSWYQQVLGQGPQFIFQYYEKEERGRGNFPDRFSARQFPNYSSELNVNALLLGDSALYLCASSLSGARTPLHFGNGTRLTVT.

V is TRBV7-2 and J is TRBJ2-3; 11 positions match TRBD2. Germline CDR1 is SGHTA and CDR2 is FQGNSA. V dropped 3 bases and J dropped 2; count of bases not matched to a gene: 1. This CDR3 is 15 amino acids long. CDR3 loop: CASSLGLAVTDTQYF. CDR3 nucleotides: TGTGCCAGCAGCTTGGGACTAGCGGTCACAGATACGCAGTATTTT.

The CDR3 bases are TGTGCCAGCAATTCCGGACTAGGAGCTTTCTTT. Amino acids: CASNSGLGAFF. The chain uses TRBV6-1 and TRBJ1-1; D is unresolved. The germline gives CDR1 MNHNS, CDR2 SASEGT. Trimming took off 7 bases at V and 10 bases at J, with 13 bases between the two ends. The CDR3 is made up of 11 amino acids.

The J gene is TRBJ2-1, the V gene TRBV10-3, with 15 bases fitting TRBD2. Germline V gene lookup returns CDR1 ENHRY and CDR2 SYGVKD. The V gene end was trimmed by 4 bases and the J gene end by 6 bases; junction bases not matched to a gene: 4. The CDR3 loop spans 16 amino acids. In nucleotides, the CDR3 is TGTGCCATCAGTGTTGGGACTAGCGGGGGGCCCAATGAGCAGTTCTTC. Amino acid sequence: CAISVGTSGGPNEQFF.

The chain couples TRBV19 to TRBJ2-3; D gene unclear. CDR3 size: 14 residues. V lost 2 bases, J lost 6 bases, and 12 bases lay in between. CDR1 and CDR2 from the germline V gene are LNHDA and SQIVND (reference sequence). CDR3 protein: CASSIRGDVDTQYF. Here the CDR3 DNA reads TGTGCCAGTAGTATACGAGGAGATGTGGATACGCAGTATTTT.

The CDR3 region has the DNA TGTGCCAGCAGCGTTTGCGGGGGGGATGAGCAGTTCTTC. Its translation is CASSVCGGDEQFF. This chain connects TRBV9 to TRBJ2-1; 9 nucleotides align to TRBD2. V was clipped by 2 bases and J by 8 bases; unmatched bases: 2. Germline-derived CDR1 and CDR2 are SGDLS and YYNGEE. This CDR3 has 13 residues.

The CDR3 spells CASSLVISGGGKETQYF. CDR3 coding DNA: TGTGCCAGCAGCTTAGTTATTAGCGGGGGGGGAAAAGAGACCCAGTACTTC. The chain recombines TRBV7-2 with TRBJ2-5; 11 nucleotides align to TRBD2. V was clipped by 1 base and J by 3 bases; unmatched bases: 7. Germline CDR1 and CDR2: SGHTA and FQGNSA. This CDR3 has 17 amino acids.

The chain combines TRBV4-2 with TRBJ2-7; D is uncertain. Germline loops: CDR1 LGHNA, CDR2 YNFKEQ. The CDR3 has 14 residues. The V end lost 1 base, the J end lost 0 bases, and 7 bases lay between the germline ends. CDR3 residues: CASSQAPGSYEQYF. The CDR3 DNA follows: TGTGCCAGCAGCCAAGCCCCGGGCTCCTACGAGCAGTACTTC.

As to this clone: Other DNA sequences in this specimen translate into the identical CDR3. This chain uses TRBV11-2 with TRBJ2-2, with a possible D match to TRBD1 (5 bases). Trimming cost V 1 base and J 0 bases, with 6 bases left between them. Germline CDR1 is SGHAT and CDR2 is FQNNGV. There are 15 residues in the CDR3. As DNA, the CDR3 is TGTGCCAGCAGCTTAGGGGGCTCGAACACCGGGGAGCTGTTTTTT. Translation: CASSLGGSNTGELFF.

The V and J genes are TRBV7-9 and TRBJ1-5; a possible D gene is TRBD1 (5 bases). In germline, CDR1 is SEHNR, CDR2 FQNEAQ (reference sequence). This CDR3 is 15 amino acids long. V was pared by 1 base and J by 6 bases, with 13 bases between. The CDR3 coding sequence is TGTGCCAGCAGCTTAGGGGGAACAGGCGCTCAGCCCCAGCATTTT. Amino acids: CASSLGGTGAQPQHF.

The chain uses TRBV7-3 and TRBJ2-1; 15 bases line up with TRBD2. Germline trimming cut 2 bases from V and 2 bases from J; bases unmatched to any gene: 13. Germline-derived CDR1 and CDR2 are SGHTA and FQGTGA. CDR3 length: 21 residues. The CDR3 here is CASSLVAGLAGGPLAYNEQFF. The CDR3 DNA sequence: TGTGCCAGCAGCTTAGTAGCGGGACTAGCGGGGGGCCCGCTCGCCTACAATGAGCAGTTCTTC.

The chain uses TRBV5-4 and TRBJ1-1; maybe TRBD1 (6 bases). V shed 7 bases and J shed 0 bases, with 19 bases lying between them. There are 16 residues in the CDR3. Germline V CDR1 and CDR2: SGHNT, YYREEE (reference sequence). The CDR3 nucleotides are TGTGCCAGCTCCCTGCCGAGGGGGGGGATGAACACTGAAGCTTTCTTT. Protein sequence: CASSLPRGGMNTEAFF.

Comments on this clone: The sample contains more than one DNA sequence encoding this CDR3. The rearrangement joins TRBV5-6 to TRBJ2-3; TRBD2 is a possible D gene (7 bases). Germline CDR1 is SGHDT and CDR2 is YYEEEE. Trimming took off 2 bases at V and 5 bases at J, with 18 bases between the two ends. The CDR3 has 16 residues. CDR3: CASSFPSGGAIDTQYF. The CDR3 nucleotides read TGTGCCAGCAGCTTTCCTAGTGGGGGGGCTATAGATACGCAGTATTTT.

The chain recombines TRBV2 with TRBJ2-1; D is unclear. The CDR3 runs 11 residues. The V end lost 4 bases, the J end lost 10 bases, and 8 bases lay between the germline ends. Germline V gives CDR1 SNHLY, CDR2 FYNNEI. CDR3: CASSAAPEQFF. DNA for the CDR3: TGTGCCAGCAGTGCAGCTCCGGAGCAGTTCTTC.